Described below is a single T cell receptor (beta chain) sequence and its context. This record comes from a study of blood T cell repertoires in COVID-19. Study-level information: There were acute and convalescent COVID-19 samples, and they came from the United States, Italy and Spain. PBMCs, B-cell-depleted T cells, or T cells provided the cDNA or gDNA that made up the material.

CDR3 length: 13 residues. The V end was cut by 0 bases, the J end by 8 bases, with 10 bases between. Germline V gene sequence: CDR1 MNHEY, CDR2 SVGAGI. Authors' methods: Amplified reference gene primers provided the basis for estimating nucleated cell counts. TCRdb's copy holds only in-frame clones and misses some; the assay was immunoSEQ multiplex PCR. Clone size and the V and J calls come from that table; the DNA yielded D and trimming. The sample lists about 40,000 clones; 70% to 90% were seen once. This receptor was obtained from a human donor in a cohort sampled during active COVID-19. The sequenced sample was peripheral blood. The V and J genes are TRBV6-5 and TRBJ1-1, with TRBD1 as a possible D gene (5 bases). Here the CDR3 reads CASSYSTGEEAFF. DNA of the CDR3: TGTGCCAGCAGTTACTCGACGGGGGAAGAAGCTTTCTTT.